Listed below are T cell receptor beta chains from one sample, sequenced in a study of blood T cell repertoires in COVID-19. Method: immunoSEQ multiplex PCR; TCRdb's copy keeps in-frame clones and lacks some. Of around 620,000 clones in the sample, more than 80% were seen once. The sequenced sample was peripheral blood. The source is a woman aged 18-29 years with acute or convalescent COVID-19. CDR3s include the opening cysteine and the closing phenylalanine or tryptophan. The order of the fields is clone size, D gene, V gene, J gene, CDR3 protein, CDR3 DNA. A D gene is named only where the DNA matches it firmly. A clone size is listed for some rows: how often the clone was seen (once, few, many), or a class if it is expanded.

abundance: NA
d_gene: NA
v_gene: TRBV15
j_gene: TRBJ1-2
CDR3aa: CATSRGLTGTQGLVGYTF
CDR3nt: TGTGCCACCAGCAGAGGACTCACTGGAACACAGGGTCTGGTTGGCTACACCTTC

abundance: once
d_gene: NA
v_gene: TRBV6-1
j_gene: TRBJ1-2
CDR3aa: CASSETAWAGGADGYTF
CDR3nt: TGTGCCAGCAGTGAAACTGCATGGGCGGGAGGGGCGGATGGCTACACCTTC

abundance: NA
d_gene: TRBD1
v_gene: TRBV9
j_gene: TRBJ2-7
CDR3aa: CASSVGTGDYEQYF
CDR3nt: TGTGCCAGCAGCGTAGGGACAGGAGACTACGAGCAGTACTTC

abundance: few
d_gene: NA
v_gene: TRBV6-2/TRBV6-3
j_gene: TRBJ1-5
CDR3aa: CASSGAAVGNQPQHF
CDR3nt: TGTGCCAGCAGCGGCGCCGCGGTTGGGAATCAGCCCCAGCATTTT

abundance: NA
d_gene: NA
v_gene: TRBV5-4
j_gene: TRBJ1-2
CDR3aa: CASSLAEGYGYTF
CDR3nt: TGTGCCAGCAGCTTGGCGGAGGGATATGGCTACACCTTC

abundance: NA
d_gene: NA
v_gene: TRBV12-3/TRBV12-4
j_gene: TRBJ1-1
CDR3aa: CASSLRQGIAAFF
CDR3nt: TGTGCCAGCAGTTTGCGGCAGGGCATTGCAGCTTTCTTT

abundance: NA
d_gene: NA
v_gene: TRBV19
j_gene: TRBJ2-3
CDR3aa: CASSIELVTDTQYF
CDR3nt: TGTGCCAGTAGTATAGAACTAGTCACAGATACGCAGTATTTT

abundance: NA
d_gene: TRBD2
v_gene: TRBV30
j_gene: TRBJ2-2
CDR3aa: CAWRPARGEAGELFF
CDR3nt: TGTGCCTGGAGGCCCGCCCGGGGGGAGGCGGGGGAGCTGTTTTTT

abundance: NA
d_gene: NA
v_gene: TRBV11-2
j_gene: TRBJ1-4
CDR3aa: CASSLRQASEKLFF
CDR3nt: TGTGCCAGCAGCTTACGACAGGCAAGTGAAAAACTGTTTTTT

abundance: NA
d_gene: NA
v_gene: TRBV19
j_gene: TRBJ1-5
CDR3aa: CATQGRSNQPQHF
CDR3nt: TGTGCCACTCAGGGGCGCAGCAATCAGCCCCAGCATTTT

abundance: NA
d_gene: TRBD2
v_gene: TRBV19
j_gene: TRBJ2-5
CDR3aa: CASSIGGVQETQYF
CDR3nt: TGTGCCAGTAGTATCGGGGGGGTCCAAGAGACCCAGTACTTC

abundance: NA
d_gene: TRBD2
v_gene: TRBV4-1
j_gene: TRBJ2-1
CDR3aa: CASSQDRSRTSFYNEQFF
CDR3nt: TGCGCCAGCAGCCAAGATCGGTCCCGGACTAGCTTCTACAATGAGCAGTTCTTC

abundance: NA
d_gene: TRBD1
v_gene: TRBV23-1
j_gene: TRBJ2-7
CDR3aa: CASSQTGDSYEQYF
CDR3nt: TGCGCCAGCAGTCAAACAGGGGACTCCTACGAGCAGTACTTC

abundance: NA
d_gene: TRBD1
v_gene: TRBV25-1
j_gene: TRBJ2-7
CDR3aa: CASSALGTGIYEQYF
CDR3nt: TGTGCCAGCAGTGCCCTCGGGACAGGGATCTACGAGCAGTACTTC

abundance: NA
d_gene: TRBD1
v_gene: TRBV6-5
j_gene: TRBJ1-3
CDR3aa: CASRGGDRAGNTIYF
CDR3nt: TGTGCCAGCAGGGGGGGGGACAGGGCTGGAAACACCATATATTTT

abundance: few
d_gene: TRBD1
v_gene: TRBV3-1/TRBV3-2
j_gene: TRBJ2-7
CDR3aa: CASSLGQGYEQYF
CDR3nt: TGTGCCAGCAGCCTTGGACAGGGCTACGAGCAGTACTTC

abundance: NA
d_gene: NA
v_gene: TRBV9
j_gene: TRBJ1-3
CDR3aa: CASSALQGSGNTIYF
CDR3nt: TGTGCCAGCAGCGCTTTACAGGGTTCTGGAAACACCATATATTTT

abundance: NA
d_gene: NA
v_gene: TRBV10-3
j_gene: TRBJ1-1
CDR3aa: CATSAGTEAFF
CDR3nt: TGTGCCACCAGCGCGGGGACTGAAGCTTTCTTT

abundance: NA
d_gene: NA
v_gene: TRBV3-1/TRBV3-2
j_gene: TRBJ2-7
CDR3aa: CASSSMGGAEQYF
CDR3nt: TGTGCCAGCAGCAGCATGGGGGGGGCCGAGCAGTACTTC

abundance: NA
d_gene: NA
v_gene: TRBV5-4
j_gene: TRBJ2-7
CDR3aa: CASSSGSYEQYF
CDR3nt: TGTGCCAGCAGCTCGGGCTCCTACGAGCAGTACTTC

abundance: NA
d_gene: NA
v_gene: TRBV10-2
j_gene: TRBJ2-1
CDR3aa: CAYRWRGGEQFF
CDR3nt: TGCGCCTACAGGTGGAGGGGCGGAGAGCAGTTCTTC

abundance: NA
d_gene: NA
v_gene: TRBV5-8
j_gene: TRBJ2-5
CDR3aa: CASSLWGGRRQETQYF
CDR3nt: TGTGCCAGCAGCTTGTGGGGAGGAAGACGCCAAGAGACCCAGTACTTC

abundance: once
d_gene: TRBD1
v_gene: TRBV5-1
j_gene: TRBJ2-5
CDR3aa: CASSSNPTGGEETQYF
CDR3nt: TGCGCCAGCAGCTCGAACCCAACAGGGGGCGAAGAGACCCAGTACTTC

abundance: NA
d_gene: NA
v_gene: TRBV27
j_gene: TRBJ1-4
CDR3aa: CASSLGGGKLFF
CDR3nt: TGTGCCAGCAGTTTGGGGGGAGGAAAACTGTTTTTT

abundance: once
d_gene: NA
v_gene: TRBV12-3/TRBV12-4
j_gene: TRBJ2-7
CDR3aa: CASSFSGEQYF
CDR3nt: TGTGCCAGCAGTTTCTCGGGCGAGCAGTACTTC

abundance: few
d_gene: NA
v_gene: TRBV19
j_gene: TRBJ1-2
CDR3aa: CASTTLGQPGYGYTF
CDR3nt: TGTGCCAGTACCACCCTAGGACAGCCAGGCTATGGCTACACCTTC

abundance: NA
d_gene: NA
v_gene: TRBV6-5
j_gene: TRBJ1-1
CDR3aa: CASSFGQPEEPEAFF
CDR3nt: TGTGCCAGCAGTTTCGGACAGCCTGAAGAGCCTGAAGCTTTCTTT